Described below is a single T cell receptor beta chain sequence and its context. Only in-frame clones appear in the TCRdb table, and some are missing; sequencing was by immunoSEQ multiplex PCR. The sample yields nearly 110,000 clones, approximately 90% seen once. The data belong to a study of T cell changes during pregnancy in multiple sclerosis. The input for sequencing was peripheral blood, taken in the third trimester of pregnancy. This sequence was found in a female donor in good health, enrolled as a control in a pregnancy study.

The CDR3 here is CATLQGNGNEQFF. DNA for the CDR3: TGTGCCACCTTACAGGGCAATGGCAATGAGCAGTTCTTC. The chain has TRBV7-2 and TRBJ2-1, with D possibly matching TRBD1 (6 bases). Germline V gives CDR1 SGHTA, CDR2 FQGNSA. Deletions cut 10 bases from V and 6 bases from J, with 16 bases between. This CDR3 spans 13 amino acids.